Below, 5 T cell receptor beta chains from the same sample are listed, as sequenced in a study of T cell responses to AZD1222 COVID-19 vaccine. TCRdb keeps only in-frame clones here, not all; method: immunoSEQ multiplex PCR. The sample lists about 67,000 clones, roughly 85% seen once, with about 6% in the top ten. Sequencing was performed on peripheral blood, taken 28 days after the second AZD1222 dose. The receptors shown here come from an adult who received the AZD1222 COVID-19 vaccine.

The chain recombines TRBV27 with TRBJ1-5; TRBD1 matches 11 bases. Germline CDR1 reads MNHEY; CDR2 reads SMNVEV (reference sequence). The CDR3 consists of 15 residues. Unmatched junction bases numbered 6, after V lost 6 bases and J lost 5 bases. CDR3 in DNA: TGTGCCAGCAGCTCCGGACAGGGGGCCTATCAGCCCCAGCATTTT. Residues: CASSSGQGAYQPQHF.

This rearrangement joins TRBV2 to TRBJ1-5; 9 bases align to TRBD1. CDR1 is SNHLY and CDR2 is FYNNEI in the germline V gene. The CDR3 consists of 14 residues. V lost 6 bases to trimming and J lost 6 bases; unmatched junction nucleotides: 6. CDR3 bases: TGTGCCAGCAGACAGGACAGGGGCGGTCAGCCCCAGCATTTT. Its translation is CASRQDRGGQPQHF.

This rearrangement joins TRBV5-1 to TRBJ2-3; maybe TRBD2 (6 bases). V was cut by 8 bases and J by 1 base, with 14 bases left in between. The CDR3 is 14 amino acids. Germline-derived CDR1 and CDR2 are SGHRS and YFSETQ. The CDR3 DNA reads as TGCGCCAGTCACGCGGGGTATCGCACAGATACGCAGTATTTT. It translates to CASHAGYRTDTQYF.

The chain links TRBV29-1 to TRBJ1-4; tentatively, D is TRBD1 (6 bases). Germline CDR1 is SQVTM and CDR2 is ANQGSEA. V gave up 1 base and J gave up 7 bases, with 10 bases separating them. The CDR3 consists of 13 residues. This CDR3 is CSVEAGVIEKLFF. The CDR3 DNA follows: TGCAGCGTTGAAGCAGGGGTTATTGAAAAACTGTTTTTT.

The V and J genes are TRBV5-5 and TRBJ2-7, with D perhaps assigned TRBD1 or TRBD2 (5 bases each). With 3 bases removed from V and 0 bases from J, the gap between germline ends came to 13 bases. Germline loops: CDR1 SGHKS, CDR2 YYEKEE (reference sequence). This CDR3 contains 15 residues. CDR3 in DNA: TGTGCCAGCAGCTCCGGGACGGCTAGCTCCTACGAGCAGTACTTC. Protein sequence: CASSSGTASSYEQYF.